These 23 T cell receptor beta chains were sequenced from one sample in a study of T cell responses to AZD1222 COVID-19 vaccine. Sequenced by immunoSEQ multiplex PCR; TCRdb stores in-frame clones only, minus some. The sample consists of about 110,000 clones, 88% of them appearing once. The sequencing used peripheral blood, collected on day 0 of MenACWY control vaccination. These receptors all stem from an adult in good health.

This chain uses TRBV28 with TRBJ2-7; 9 bases map to TRBD2. Trimming removed 6 bases from V and 4 bases from J; junction bases left unmatched: 4. Germline CDR1 MDHEN, CDR2 SYDVKM. The CDR3 consists of 13 residues. CDR3 amino acids: CASRPSGTYEQYF. CDR3 in DNA: TGTGCCAGCAGACCTAGCGGGACATACGAGCAGTACTTC.

This chain connects TRBV9 to TRBJ2-1; TRBD1 matches 7 bases. This CDR3 has 16 residues. After removal of 3 bases from V and 6 bases from J, the junction contained 12 bases not matched to a gene. Per the germline V gene, CDR1 is SGDLS and CDR2 is YYNGEE. This CDR3 reads CASSATGARGLNEQFF. CDR3 coding DNA: TGTGCCAGCAGCGCAACAGGGGCCCGGGGCCTCAATGAGCAGTTCTTC.

V is TRBV11-2 and J is TRBJ2-2; the match to TRBD2 covers 10 bases. Germline assignment: CDR1 SGHAT and CDR2 FQNNGV. Losses at the gene ends were 7 bases for V and 0 bases for J; bases not matched to a gene: 5. The CDR3 is made up of 16 amino acids. In nucleotides, the CDR3 is TGTGCCAGCAACCCCCTAGCGGGGGCGAACACCGGGGAGCTGTTTTTT. Its protein product is CASNPLAGANTGELFF.

The chain couples TRBV29-1 to TRBJ1-5, with a possible D match to TRBD1 (5 bases). V was pared by 5 bases and J by 7 bases, with 15 bases between. In germline, CDR1 is SQVTM, CDR2 ANQGSEA. The CDR3 consists of 13 residues. Here the CDR3 DNA reads TGCAGCGTTTCGGCAGGGTTGCAGCAGCCCCAGCATTTT. It codes for CSVSAGLQQPQHF.

The V gene is TRBV20-1, the J gene TRBJ2-3, with D possibly being TRBD2 (6 bases). Germline V gene lookup returns CDR1 DFQATT and CDR2 SNEGSKA (reference sequence). The ends were cut back, 3 bases at V and 0 bases at J, with 13 bases in the middle. The CDR3 extends over 15 amino acids. DNA for the CDR3: TGCAGTGCTAGTGTTGGGGACTCGAGCACAGATACGCAGTATTTT. Its translation: CSASVGDSSTDTQYF.

The rearrangement links TRBV15 to TRBJ1-1; 7 bases are shared with TRBD1. CDR1 is LNHNV and CDR2 is YYDKDF in the germline V gene (reference sequence). This CDR3 spans 15 amino acids. Trimming at V came to 4 bases and at J to 6 bases, leaving 11 bases not matched to a gene. DNA for the CDR3: TGTGCCACCAGCACAAAGACAGGGCGGAGAGCTGAAGCTTTCTTT. Protein sequence: CATSTKTGRRAEAFF.

The chain is built from TRBV7-2 and TRBJ2-7; the match to TRBD2 covers 10 bases. Germline V CDR1 and CDR2: SGHTA, FQGNSA. With V trimmed by 7 bases and J by 2 bases, 8 bases remained unmatched. This CDR3 region has 15 residues. The CDR3 DNA sequence: TGTGCCAGCACCGAGGGGAGCGGGAGGGCCTACGAGCAGTACTTC. Amino acid sequence: CASTEGSGRAYEQYF.

This chain connects TRBV5-4 to TRBJ2-4; TRBD2 aligns across 8 bases. J was trimmed by 3 bases and V by 7 bases; bases with no gene match: 9. The CDR3 has 15 residues. The germline V gene has CDR1 SGHNT and CDR2 YYREEE (reference sequence). CDR3 region: CASQSGAGGKNIQYF. Here the CDR3 DNA reads TGTGCCAGCCAAAGCGGGGCGGGAGGCAAAAACATTCAGTACTTC.

V usage is TRBV7-2 and J usage is TRBJ1-5; weak D call: TRBD1 (5 bases). V was cut by 5 bases and J by 6 bases, with 8 bases left in between. CDR1 is SGHTA, CDR2 FQGNSA, per germline. This CDR3 contains 12 residues. CDR3 protein: CASSNQGQPQHF. The DNA of the CDR3 is TGTGCCAGCAGCAACCAGGGTCAGCCCCAGCATTTT. The full variable domain, with the rest looked up from reference TRBV7-2 and TRBJ1-5, is GAGVSQSPSNKVTEKGKDVELRCDPISGHTALYWYRQSLGQGLEFLIYFQGNSAPDKSGLPSDRFSAERTGGSVSTLTIQRTQQEDSAVYLCASSNQGQPQHFGDGTRLSIL.

The chain has TRBV4-3 and TRBJ2-5; D not resolved. CDR1 and CDR2 from the germline V gene are LGHNA and YSLEER. Trimming removed 0 bases at V and 2 bases at J, with 10 bases between. The CDR3 extends over 15 amino acids. The CDR3 DNA reads as TGCGCCAGCAGCCAAGATGGGGAACAGCAAGAGACCCAGTACTTC. Protein product: CASSQDGEQQETQYF.

The CDR3 nucleotides read TGTGCCAGCAGCCGAATCTACGGGACAGGGAGTTACTACGAGCAGTACTTC. Its protein product is CASSRIYGTGSYYEQYF. The chain couples TRBV7-8 to TRBJ2-7; TRBD1 aligns across 9 bases. With 5 bases clipped from V and 3 bases from J, the junction kept 14 bases outside the gene matches. Per the germline V gene, CDR1 is SGHVS and CDR2 is FQNEAQ. The CDR3 spans 17 residues.

The chain carries TRBV10-3 and TRBJ2-7; a possible D gene is TRBD2 (6 bases). The CDR3 is 17 amino acids. Deletions cut 1 base from V and 3 bases from J, with 19 bases between. In germline, CDR1 is ENHRY, CDR2 SYGVKD. CDR3 nucleotide sequence: TGTGCCATCAGTGAGTTCCGGGACTTCCACCAGCTCTACGAGCAGTACTTC. Encoded protein: CAISEFRDFHQLYEQYF.

The rearrangement links TRBV28 to TRBJ2-7, with TRBD1 matching over 8 bases. Germline assignment: CDR1 MDHEN and CDR2 SYDVKM. The length of the CDR3 is 18 residues. Trimming at V came to 5 bases and at J to 3 bases, leaving 18 bases not matched to a gene. CDR3 coding DNA: TGTGCCAGCAGTCCACCGGGCAGGGGGCAAGCCAGCATCTACGAGCAGTACTTC. Amino acids: CASSPPGRGQASIYEQYF.

This clone was picked up a small number of times. This sequence joins TRBV5-4 and TRBJ2-3; weak D call: TRBD2 (5 bases). Looked up from germline, CDR1 is SGHNT and CDR2 is YYREEE (reference sequence). The V and J ends lost 4 bases and 2 bases respectively, with 11 bases between them. The CDR3 loop spans 14 amino acids. The CDR3 sequence is CASSPRADTDTQYF. Here the CDR3 DNA reads TGTGCCAGCAGCCCGAGGGCTGACACAGATACGCAGTATTTT. The full variable domain, its missing parts supplied by reference TRBV5-4 and TRBJ2-3, is ETGVTQSPTHLIKTRGQQVTLRCSSQSGHNTVSWYQQALGQGPQFIFQYYREEENGRGNFPPRFSGLQFPNYSSELNVNALELDDSALYLCASSPRADTDTQYFGPGTRLTVL.

CDR3 residues: CASSGGRGMAFF. CDR3 DNA sequence: TGTGCCAGCAGTGGTGGCAGGGGGATGGCTTTCTTT. V is TRBV6-4 and J is TRBJ1-1; 7 bases fit TRBD1. V shed 4 bases and J 11 bases; nucleotides not matched to a gene: 7. This CDR3 comprises 12 residues. Per the germline V gene, CDR1 is MRHNA and CDR2 is SNTAGT.

J is TRBJ1-1 and V is TRBV25-1, with TRBD1 matching over 8 bases. The CDR3 has 14 amino acids. V shed 6 bases, J shed 1 base, and the junction held 4 bases outside the gene matches. CDR1 and CDR2 from the germline V gene are MGHDK and SYGVNS. CDR3 in amino acids: CASSAGGENTEAFF. The CDR3 DNA reads TGTGCCAGCAGCGCAGGGGGCGAGAACACTGAAGCTTTCTTT.

The J gene is TRBJ1-2, the V gene TRBV18; D unclear. Trimming left V 0 bases short and J 7 bases short, with 18 bases between. The CDR3 sequence is 16 residues long. The V gene's germline CDR1 is KGHSH and CDR2 LQKENI. The CDR3 loop reads CASSPPVRMELSGYTF. Written as DNA, the CDR3 is TGTGCCAGCTCACCACCGGTAAGAATGGAATTGAGTGGCTACACCTTC.

In this sample, this clone turned up once. V is TRBV28 and J is TRBJ2-1, with TRBD1 matching 9 bases. The CDR3 loop spans 15 amino acids. CDR1 and CDR2 (germline): MDHEN, SYDVKM. V dropped 6 bases and J dropped 7; count of bases not matched to a gene: 10. In DNA form, the CDR3 reads TGTGCCAGCAGCCCTTCGGGGACAGGGAGGAATGAGCAGTTCTTC. Protein sequence: CASSPSGTGRNEQFF.

The chain uses TRBV28 and TRBJ2-1, with 10 bases lining up with TRBD2. Germline V lookup: CDR1 MDHEN, CDR2 SYDVKM. This CDR3 contains 16 residues. The V segment lost 3 bases and the J segment 2 bases; nucleotides outside the gene matches: 4. The CDR3 sequence: CASSFAAGGAYNEQFF. The CDR3 coding sequence is TGTGCCAGCAGTTTCGCAGCGGGAGGGGCCTACAATGAGCAGTTCTTC.

In regard to this clone: At one of its ends the junction is not consistent with the germline gene, which may arise from a read error. This chain joins TRBV4-3 and TRBJ1-2; D might be TRBD1 (6 bases). The CDR3 contains 16 residues. CDR1 LGHNA and CDR2 YSLEER come from the germline V gene. CDR3 residues: CASSQVRGGQGYGYTF. Written as DNA, the CDR3 is TGCGCCAGTAGCCAAGTGCGTGGGGGGCAAGGCTATGGCTACACCTTC.

The rearrangement links TRBV27 to TRBJ2-1; 7 nucleotides agree with TRBD2. The V segment lost 3 bases and the J segment 9 bases; nucleotides outside the gene matches: 8. Germline lookup yields CDR1 MNHEY and CDR2 SMNVEV (reference sequence). CDR3 length equals 14 residues. The CDR3 reads CASSLTSQGPEQFF. The CDR3 region has the DNA TGTGCCAGCAGTTTGACTAGCCAGGGACCTGAGCAGTTCTTC.

This clone showed up just a few times. The DNA of the CDR3 is TGCGCCAGCAGCTTCGGACAGAGTGGCGTGAACACTGAAGCTTTCTTT. Residues: CASSFGQSGVNTEAFF. The V gene is TRBV5-1, the J gene TRBJ1-1, with D tentatively TRBD1 (6 bases). The germline V and J ends were trimmed by 2 bases and 0 bases, with 14 bases remaining between them. The CDR3 consists of 16 residues. Per germline, CDR1 SGHRS and CDR2 YFSETQ. The full variable domain, rest sourced from reference TRBV5-1 and TRBJ1-1, is KAGVTQTPRYLIKTRGQQVTLSCSPISGHRSVSWYQQTPGQGLQFLFEYFSETQRNKGNFPGRFSGRQFSNSRSEMNVSTLELGDSALYLCASSFGQSGVNTEAFFGQGTRLTVV.

V usage is TRBV7-2 and J usage is TRBJ1-1, with D unresolved. There are 15 residues in the CDR3. Germline CDR1 reads SGHTA; CDR2 reads FQGNSA. V lost 6 bases to trimming and J lost 0 bases, with 14 bases between them. The CDR3 DNA follows: TGTGCCAGCAGTCAAAGTGGGTTAATGAACACTGAAGCTTTCTTT. It specifies CASSQSGLMNTEAFF. The full variable domain, completed using reference TRBV7-2 and TRBJ1-1, is GAGVSQSPSNKVTEKGKDVELRCDPISGHTALYWYRQSLGQGLEFLIYFQGNSAPDKSGLPSDRFSAERTGGSVSTLTIQRTQQEDSAVYLCASSQSGLMNTEAFFGQGTRLTVV.